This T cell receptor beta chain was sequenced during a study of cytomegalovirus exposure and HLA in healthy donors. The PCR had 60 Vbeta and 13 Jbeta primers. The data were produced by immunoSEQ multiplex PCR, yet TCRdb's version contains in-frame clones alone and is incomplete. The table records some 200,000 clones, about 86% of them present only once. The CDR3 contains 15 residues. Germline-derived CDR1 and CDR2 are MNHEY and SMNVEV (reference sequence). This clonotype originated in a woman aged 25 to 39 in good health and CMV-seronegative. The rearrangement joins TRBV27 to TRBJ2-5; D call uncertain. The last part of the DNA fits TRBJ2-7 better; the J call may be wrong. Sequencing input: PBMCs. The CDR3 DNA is TGTGCCAGCAGTTTAGGGCCGGCCAGCTCCTACGAGCAGTACTTC. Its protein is CASSLGPASSYEQYF.